This T cell receptor (beta chain) comes out of a study of cytomegalovirus exposure and HLA in healthy donors. For this clone: The target antigen is unknown.

The PCR contained 60 Vbeta and 13 Jbeta primers. Clones were sequenced by immunoSEQ multiplex PCR, and TCRdb holds only the in-frame ones, with some missing. This table holds 100,000 to 150,000 clones, 74% found once. Whole-study findings and limits: Three CMV-associated chains proved CMV antigen-specific in vitro.

The sequence was collected from a man between 35 and 55 years old in good health and CMV-seropositive. Sequencing used PBMCs.

The CDR3 bases are TGTGCCAGCAGCTTGGCGCTAGCGGGACCCTACTCCTACGAGCAGTACTTC. Protein: CASSLALAGPYSYEQYF. J is TRBJ2-7 and V is TRBV5-4; 9 nucleotides agree with TRBD2. This CDR3 comprises 17 residues. Trimming cost V 0 bases and J 0 bases; bases outside gene matches: 7. Germline V CDR1 and CDR2: SGHNT, YYREEE (reference sequence). Full variable domain (missing parts from reference TRBV5-4 and TRBJ2-7): ETGVTQSPTHLIKTRGQQVTLRCSSQSGHNTVSWYQQALGQGPQFIFQYYREEENGRGNFPPRFSGLQFPNYSSELNVNALELDDSALYLCASSLALAGPYSYEQYFGPGTRLTVT.